Presented here are 10 T cell receptor beta chains from one specimen sequenced in a study of blood T cell repertoires in COVID-19. The repertoire was sequenced with immunoSEQ multiplex PCR; TCRdb's copy has only in-frame clones and lacks some. The sample includes 95,000 to 150,000 clones, around three quarters of them seen just once. Input material: peripheral blood. The receptors come from a woman in her 70s with acute or convalescent COVID-19.

The J gene is TRBJ2-7, the V gene TRBV11-2; D might be TRBD2 (5 bases). Germline lookup yields CDR1 SGHAT and CDR2 FQNNGV. The CDR3 has 16 amino acids. The V gene lost 4 bases and the J gene lost 4 bases, with 20 bases spanning the gap. The CDR3 DNA is TGTGCCAGCAGCTGGGGTGGGGAGAGGGCCCTGTACGAGCAGTACTTC. The encoded protein is CASSWGGERALYEQYF.

In this sample, this clone turned up a few times. The chain has TRBV19 and TRBJ1-3, with D unclear. Per the germline V gene, CDR1 is LNHDA and CDR2 is SQIVND (reference sequence). The CDR3 has 13 residues. V lost 3 bases to trimming and J lost 2 bases, with 5 bases between them. In DNA, the CDR3 is TGTGCCAGTAGTATCTACGCTGGAAACACCATATATTTT. Translation gives CASSIYAGNTIYF.

The chain combines TRBV28 with TRBJ2-2, with D maybe TRBD2 (6 bases). Trimming left V 6 bases short and J 7 bases short, with 9 bases between. Germline assignment: CDR1 MDHEN and CDR2 SYDVKM. The CDR3 totals 12 residues. The CDR3 sequence is CASREGSGELFF. The CDR3 DNA sequence: TGTGCCAGCAGGGAGGGGAGCGGGGAGCTGTTTTTT. Full variable domain (outside the CDR3, taken from reference TRBV28 and TRBJ2-2): DVKVTQSSRYLVKRTGEKVFLECVQDMDHENMFWYRQDPGLGLRLIYFSYDVKMKEKGDIPEGYSVSREKKERFSLILESASTNQTSMYLCASREGSGELFFGEGSRLTVL.

This clone was seen a few times. V and J are TRBV7-2 and TRBJ2-2; 9 nucleotides agree with TRBD2. The CDR3 sequence is 16 residues long. J lost 1 base, V lost 5 bases, and 5 bases had no gene match. Germline V lookup: CDR1 SGHTA, CDR2 FQGNSA. The CDR3 nucleotides are TGTGCCAGCAGCCCATATAGCGGGGGGAACACCGGGGAGCTGTTTTTT. Translated, it gives CASSPYSGGNTGELFF.

This sequence joins TRBV3-1 (or the pseudogene TRBV3-2) and TRBJ1-4, with D possibly TRBD1 on 6 matching bases. V shed 0 bases and J shed 8 bases, with 13 bases lying between them. The CDR3 is made up of 15 amino acids. Germline V gene data show CDR1 as LGHDT and CDR2 as YNNKEL (reference sequence). The CDR3 is CASSQDPRGGEKLFF. The CDR3 DNA sequence: TGTGCCAGCAGCCAAGATCCCAGGGGTGGAGAAAAACTGTTTTTT.

The V and J genes are TRBV4-1 and TRBJ1-1; tentative D call: TRBD1 (6 bases). The germline CDR1 and CDR2 sequences are MGHRA and YSYEKL. The V and J ends lost 0 bases and 1 base respectively, with 6 bases between them. The CDR3 contains 14 residues. The CDR3 is CASSQEDRNTEAFF. DNA for the CDR3: TGCGCCAGCAGCCAAGAGGACAGGAACACTGAAGCTTTCTTT.

The chain employs TRBV28 and TRBJ1-2; tentatively, D is TRBD1 (6 bases). The V end was cut by 5 bases, the J end by 8 bases, with 18 bases between. Germline values: CDR1 MDHEN, CDR2 SYDVKM. The CDR3 consists of 14 residues. The CDR3 sequence: CASSQLTGIRGYTF. For the CDR3, the DNA is TGTGCCAGCAGTCAGCTAACAGGGATCAGGGGCTACACCTTC.

The J gene is TRBJ2-2, the V gene TRBV19; D is ambiguous. The V end was cut by 5 bases, the J end by 6 bases, with 7 bases between. The CDR3 length is 12 residues. The germline V gene has CDR1 LNHDA and CDR2 SQIVND (reference sequence). CDR3 loop: CASSFSPGELFF. As DNA, the CDR3 is TGTGCCAGTAGTTTCAGTCCCGGGGAGCTGTTTTTT.

J is TRBJ1-1 and V is TRBV29-1; a weak D match, TRBD1 (6 bases). CDR3 size: 12 residues. Germline values: CDR1 SQVTM, CDR2 ANQGSEA. Trimming shortened V by 4 bases and J by 5 bases, and 11 bases separated the two germline ends. The CDR3 spells CSVALGGTEAFF. For the CDR3, the DNA is TGCAGCGTTGCGCTAGGGGGAACTGAAGCTTTCTTT.

The J gene is TRBJ1-1, the V gene TRBV7-9, with 8 bases matching TRBD1. V was pared by 5 bases and J by 0 bases, with 5 bases of the junction left unmatched. Per the germline V gene, CDR1 is SEHNR and CDR2 is FQNEAQ (reference sequence). This CDR3 has 15 amino acids. This CDR3 reads CASSARQGMNTEAFF. DNA for the CDR3: TGTGCCAGCAGCGCCCGACAGGGGATGAACACTGAAGCTTTCTTT.